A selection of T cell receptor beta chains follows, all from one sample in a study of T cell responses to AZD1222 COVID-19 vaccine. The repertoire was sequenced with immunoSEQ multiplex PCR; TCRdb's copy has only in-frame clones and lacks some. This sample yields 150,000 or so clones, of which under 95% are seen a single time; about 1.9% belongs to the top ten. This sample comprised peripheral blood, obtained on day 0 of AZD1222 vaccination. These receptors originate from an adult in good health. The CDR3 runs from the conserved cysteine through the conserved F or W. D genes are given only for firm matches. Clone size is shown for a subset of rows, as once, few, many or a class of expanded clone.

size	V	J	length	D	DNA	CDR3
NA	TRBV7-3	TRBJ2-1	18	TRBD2	TGTGCCAGCAGCTTTAGGGCTAGCGGGGGGTTAGTCGGGAATGAGCAGTTCTTC	CASSFRASGGLVGNEQFF
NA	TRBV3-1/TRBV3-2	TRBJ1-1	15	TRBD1	TGTGCCAGCAGCCCCTGGGACAGACAGAACACTGAAGCTTTCTTT	CASSPWDRQNTEAFF
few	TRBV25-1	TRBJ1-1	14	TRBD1	TGTGCCAGCAGTGGTCAGGGGGCGGCCCAAGAAGCTTTCTTT	CASSGQGAAQEAFF
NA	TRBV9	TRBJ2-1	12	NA	TGTGCCAGCAGCGCATCAGGGAGTGAGCAGTTCTTC	CASSASGSEQFF
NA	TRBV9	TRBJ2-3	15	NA	TGTGCCAGCAGCGCGTTGGGGGCTCGCACAGATACGCAGTATTTT	CASSALGARTDTQYF
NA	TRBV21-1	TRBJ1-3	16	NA	TGTGCCAGCAGCATTCGGACAGGACCGGGAGGAAACACCATATATTTT	CASSIRTGPGGNTIYF
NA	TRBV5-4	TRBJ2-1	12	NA	TGTGCCAGCAGCTTGAATCAAATCGAGCAGTTCTTC	CASSLNQIEQFF
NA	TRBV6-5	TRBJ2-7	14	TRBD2	TGTGCCAGCAGTTTCCAGACTAGCGGGCTCGAGCAGTACTTC	CASSFQTSGLEQYF
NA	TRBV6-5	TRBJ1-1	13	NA	TGTGCCAGCAGTCTTGGACAGCTCACTGAAGCTTTCTTT	CASSLGQLTEAFF
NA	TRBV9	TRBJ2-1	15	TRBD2	TGTGCCAGCAGCGGAGGACTAGCGGGTTACAATGAGCAGTTCTTC	CASSGGLAGYNEQFF
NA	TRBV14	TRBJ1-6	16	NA	TGTGCCAGCAGCCAAGATTGGGGGACGGGGAATTCACCCCTCCACTTT	CASSQDWGTGNSPLHF
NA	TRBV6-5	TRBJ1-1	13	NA	TGTGCCAGCAGTTACTTGGGGAAGACTGAAGCTTTCTTT	CASSYLGKTEAFF
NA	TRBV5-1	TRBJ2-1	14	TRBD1	TGCGCCAGCAGCACCGGACAGGCCTACAATGAGCAGTTCTTC	CASSTGQAYNEQFF
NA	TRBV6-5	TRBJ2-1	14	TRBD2	TGTGCCAGCAGTCGGACTAGCGGGGCTGGTGAGCAGTTCTTC	CASSRTSGAGEQFF
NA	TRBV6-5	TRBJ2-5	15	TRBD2	TGTGCCAGCAGGTCGACTAGCGGGAGGAGGGAGACCCAGTACTTC	CASRSTSGRRETQYF
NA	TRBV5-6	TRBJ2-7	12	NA	TGTGCCAGCAGCTCAGCGAGGGGAGGGCAGTACTTC	CASSSARGGQYF
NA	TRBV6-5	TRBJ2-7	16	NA	TGTGCCAGCAGTTACTCAGGGGGATTTTTGGAGGGCGAGCAGTACTTC	CASSYSGGFLEGEQYF
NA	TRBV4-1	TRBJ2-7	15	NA	TGCGCCAGCAGCCAAGTTTGGACAGATTCCTACGAGCAGTACTTC	CASSQVWTDSYEQYF
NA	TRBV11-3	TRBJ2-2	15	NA	TGTGCCAGCAGCTTGGCCCGGGCGCGCACCGGGGAGCTGTTTTTT	CASSLARARTGELFF
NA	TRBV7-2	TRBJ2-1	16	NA	TGTGCCAGCAGCTTAGCTTTAACACGGCCCTACAATGAGCAGTTCTTC	CASSLALTRPYNEQFF
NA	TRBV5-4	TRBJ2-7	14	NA	TGTGCCAGCAGCTGGAGGGGGAGTTCCTACGAGCAGTACTTC	CASSWRGSSYEQYF
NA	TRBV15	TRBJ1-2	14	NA	TGTGCCACCAGCAGTCTCCGGGGCGGGGGCGGCTACACCTTC	CATSSLRGGGGYTF
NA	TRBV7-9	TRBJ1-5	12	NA	TGTGCCAGCAGCTTAGCGGATCAGCCCCAGCATTTT	CASSLADQPQHF
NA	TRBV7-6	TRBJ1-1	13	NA	TGTGCCAGCAGCTTAGCTTCGCATCTTGAAGCTTTCTTT	CASSLASHLEAFF
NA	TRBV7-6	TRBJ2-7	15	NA	TGTGCCAGCAGCCCACAAGGCTATCGATCCTACGAGCAGTACTTC	CASSPQGYRSYEQYF
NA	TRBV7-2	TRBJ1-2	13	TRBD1	TGTGCCAGCAGCTTAGACAGGGGTGATGGCTACACCTTC	CASSLDRGDGYTF
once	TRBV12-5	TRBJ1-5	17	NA	TGTGCTAGTGGTCTGGCGTACAGAGGGGATAGCAATCAGCCCCAGCATTTT	CASGLAYRGDSNQPQHF
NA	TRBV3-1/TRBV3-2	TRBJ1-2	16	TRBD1	TGTGCCAGCAGCCAAGGACTAGTGACAGGGTTTTATGGCTACACCTTC	CASSQGLVTGFYGYTF
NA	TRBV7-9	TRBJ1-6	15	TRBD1	TGTGCCAGCAGCTCCCGGACAGGGGAGGAATCACCCCTCCACTTT	CASSSRTGEESPLHF
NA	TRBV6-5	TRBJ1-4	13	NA	TGTGCCAGCATTAGGTCTATGGGTGAAAAACTGTTTTTT	CASIRSMGEKLFF
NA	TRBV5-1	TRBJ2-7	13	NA	TGCGCCAGCAGAGTGAGCGCGCGCCACGAGCAGTACTTC	CASRVSARHEQYF
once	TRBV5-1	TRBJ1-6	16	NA	TGCGCCAGCAGCTTGAATGGGGGACTGGGGAATTCACCCCTCCACTTT	CASSLNGGLGNSPLHF
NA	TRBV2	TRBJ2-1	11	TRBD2	TGTGCCAGCAGCGGACTAGCGGAGCAGTTCTTC	CASSGLAEQFF
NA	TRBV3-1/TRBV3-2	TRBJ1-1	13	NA	TGTGCCAGCAGTCCCTGGGGGGGGCCTGAAGCTTTCTTT	CASSPWGGPEAFF
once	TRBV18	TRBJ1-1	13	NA	TGTGCCAGCTCAGGGCAGGCGAACACTGAAGCTTTCTTT	CASSGQANTEAFF
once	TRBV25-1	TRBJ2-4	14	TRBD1	TGTGCCAGCAGTGAAGGGACAGGGGAAAACATTCAGTACTTC	CASSEGTGENIQYF
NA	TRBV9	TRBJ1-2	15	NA	TGTGCCAGCAGCGTGTACACAGGGCTAGGCTATGGCTACACCTTC	CASSVYTGLGYGYTF
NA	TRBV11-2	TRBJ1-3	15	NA	TGTGCCAGCAGCTCCTGGGGGGCTTCTGGAAACACCATATATTTT	CASSSWGASGNTIYF
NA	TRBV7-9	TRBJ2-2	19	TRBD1	TGTGCCAGCAGCTTAGGGACAGGGGGCGCGATTGGACTGACCGGGGAGCTGTTTTTT	CASSLGTGGAIGLTGELFF
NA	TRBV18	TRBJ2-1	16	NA	TGTGCCAGCTCACCGACTACAGGGCGCTCCTACAATGAGCAGTTCTTC	CASSPTTGRSYNEQFF
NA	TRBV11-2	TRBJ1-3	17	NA	TGTGCCAGCAGCTTGATATTGGACCGAGTCTCTGGAAACACCATATATTTT	CASSLILDRVSGNTIYF
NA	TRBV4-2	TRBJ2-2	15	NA	TGTGCCAGCAGCCAAGGGCGGATAAACACCGGGGAGCTGTTTTTT	CASSQGRINTGELFF
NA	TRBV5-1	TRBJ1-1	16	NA	TGCGCCAGCAGTGGGGGAGGCTCGCCGCGAGGCACTGAAGCTTTCTTT	CASSGGGSPRGTEAFF
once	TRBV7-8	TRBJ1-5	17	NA	TGTGCCAGCAGCCCAAGACCCACGGGCGGCAGCAATCAGCCCCAGCATTTT	CASSPRPTGGSNQPQHF
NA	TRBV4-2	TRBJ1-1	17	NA	TGTGCCAGCAGCCTTACGAGAGGGGGGTCTTCATACGCTGAAGCTTTCTTT	CASSLTRGGSSYAEAFF
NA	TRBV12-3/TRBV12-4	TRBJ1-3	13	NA	TGTGCCAGCGGAATGGTGGCTGGAAACACCATATATTTT	CASGMVAGNTIYF
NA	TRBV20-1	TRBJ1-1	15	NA	TGCAGTGCTAGTTCCCGGGAGAAAGTATTCACTGAAGCTTTCTTT	CSASSREKVFTEAFF
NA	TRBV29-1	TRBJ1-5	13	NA	TGCAGCGTTGGAGGAGGTTTCAATCAGCCCCAGCATTTT	CSVGGGFNQPQHF
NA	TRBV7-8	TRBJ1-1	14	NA	TGTGCCAGCAGCTTAGGGCAGCTGAACACTGAAGCTTTCTTT	CASSLGQLNTEAFF
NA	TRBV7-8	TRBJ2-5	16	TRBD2	TGTGCCAGCAGGGGACTAGCGGGAGGGCCGCGGGAGACCCAGTACTTC	CASRGLAGGPRETQYF
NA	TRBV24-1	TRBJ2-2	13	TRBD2	TGTGCCACCCGGGGGGACTACACCGGGGAGCTGTTTTTT	CATRGDYTGELFF
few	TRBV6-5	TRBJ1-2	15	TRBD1	TGTGCCAGCAGCCGAACCCCGACAGGGGACTATGGCTACACCTTC	CASSRTPTGDYGYTF
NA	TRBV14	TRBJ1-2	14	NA	TGTGCCAGCAGCCCGTACAGTACCCTAGGGGGCTACACCTTC	CASSPYSTLGGYTF
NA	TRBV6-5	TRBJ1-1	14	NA	TGTGCCAGCAGCTTAGGGGGTTTGGGGACTGAAGCTTTCTTT	CASSLGGLGTEAFF